This entry concerns a single TCR beta chain. The V segment lost 3 bases and the J segment 4 bases; nucleotides outside the gene matches: 7. The CDR3 is 14 residues long. In germline, CDR1 is SGDLS, CDR2 YYNGEE. This sample was included in a study of blood T cell repertoires in COVID-19. About the research overall: Samples came from the United States, Italy and Spain, spanning acute and convalescent COVID-19. PBMCs, B-cell-depleted T cells, or T cells were the source of the cDNA or gDNA that made up the material.

Under the authors' procedure: Estimated nucleated cell counts came from reference gene primer amplification. TCRdb's table, derived via immunoSEQ multiplex PCR, lists solely in-frame clones and lacks some. V and J calls and clone size are those listed in that table; D and trimming were worked out from the DNA. The profile covers tens of thousands of clones, with approximately 86% appearing a single time and more than 5.5% taken by the ten largest. The sequence came from a woman older than 75 with active or convalescent COVID-19. The V gene is TRBV9, the J gene TRBJ2-7, with 7 bases fitting TRBD2. Specimen: peripheral blood. The CDR3 here is CASSAGGGRYEQYF. As DNA, the CDR3 is TGTGCCAGCAGCGCTGGGGGGGGGAGGTACGAGCAGTACTTC.